The 5 T cell receptor beta chains presented below share a single source sample, sequenced in a study of shared clonotypes between healthy human individuals (TCRdb year 2020). To prepare the library, the immunoSEQ multiplex PCR assay was applied. Here the immuneACCESS table is served through TCRdb, limited to in-frame sequences with V and J called. Missing clones are a known gap in these copies; in checked studies unresolved V genes cover under half, and the rest lacks a known reason. The sample includes 630,000 or so clones, with nearly 98% observed a single time. The ten largest account for 0.3% of the sample. CD8 naive samples were CD45RO-negative cells positively selected for CCR7, giving a CD45RA+CCR7+ population that excluded TemRA cells. Input material: naive CD8+ T cells sorted from blood. The cell subset or site label here, explained by the study, means: CD45RA+CCR7+. Source of these receptors: a man under 40 in good health.

The chain combines TRBV19 with TRBJ1-5; D remains ambiguous. V shed 5 bases and J shed 3 bases, with 14 bases lying between them. CDR1 is LNHDA, CDR2 SQIVND, per germline (reference sequence). CDR3 length: 15 residues. CDR3 DNA: TGTGCCAGTAGTCCTGTGGCAGGAAACAATCAGCCCCAGCATTTT. Amino acid sequence: CASSPVAGNNQPQHF.

The rearrangement uses TRBV9 and TRBJ2-1; D might be TRBD2 (6 bases). The V end was cut by 6 bases, the J end by 10 bases, with 14 bases between. The CDR3 loop spans 12 amino acids. In germline, CDR1 is SGDLS, CDR2 YYNGEE. The CDR3 coding sequence is TGTGCCAGCACCTCTAGCGAACGCGAGCAGTTCTTC. Translating gives CASTSSEREQFF.

This clone was recorded once. This sequence joins TRBV11-2 and TRBJ2-1, with 8 bases that match TRBD2. V lost 4 bases and J lost 4; bases outside the gene matches: 9. There are 16 residues in the CDR3. Per the germline V gene, CDR1 is SGHAT and CDR2 is FQNNGV. The CDR3 reads CASSSKRELAYNEQFF. CDR3 nucleotide sequence: TGTGCCAGCAGCTCTAAGCGGGAGTTGGCTTACAATGAGCAGTTCTTC.

The chain couples TRBV6-1 to TRBJ2-3, with a possible D match to TRBD2 (6 bases). V dropped 5 bases and J dropped 0 bases, with 12 bases sitting between them. The CDR3 is 15 amino acids. Germline CDR1 and CDR2: MNHNS and SASEGT. CDR3 amino acids: CASSWPSGSTDTQYF. The CDR3 DNA reads TGTGCCAGCAGTTGGCCGAGCGGGAGCACAGATACGCAGTATTTT.

The chain carries TRBV7-9 and TRBJ1-4; D possibly corresponds to TRBD1 (5 bases). CDR1 is SEHNR, CDR2 FQNEAQ, per germline (reference sequence). The CDR3 is 15 amino acids. Trimming shortened V by 5 bases and J by 6 bases, and 16 bases separated the two germline ends. The CDR3 protein is CASSEGQGTDEKLFF. The CDR3 DNA reads TGTGCCAGCAGCGAGGGGCAGGGTACTGATGAAAAACTGTTTTTT.